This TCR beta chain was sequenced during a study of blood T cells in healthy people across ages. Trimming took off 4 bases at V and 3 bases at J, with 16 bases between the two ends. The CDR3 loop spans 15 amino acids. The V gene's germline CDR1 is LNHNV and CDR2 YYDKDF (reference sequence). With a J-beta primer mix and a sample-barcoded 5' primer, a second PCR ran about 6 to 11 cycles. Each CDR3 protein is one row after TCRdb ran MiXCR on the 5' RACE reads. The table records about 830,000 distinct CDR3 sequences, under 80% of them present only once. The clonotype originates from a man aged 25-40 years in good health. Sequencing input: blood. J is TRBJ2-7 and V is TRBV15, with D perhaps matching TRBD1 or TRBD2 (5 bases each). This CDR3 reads CATSKRRGTGYEQYF. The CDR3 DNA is TGTGCCACCAGCAAAAGAAGAGGGACGGGCTACGAGCAGTACTTC.